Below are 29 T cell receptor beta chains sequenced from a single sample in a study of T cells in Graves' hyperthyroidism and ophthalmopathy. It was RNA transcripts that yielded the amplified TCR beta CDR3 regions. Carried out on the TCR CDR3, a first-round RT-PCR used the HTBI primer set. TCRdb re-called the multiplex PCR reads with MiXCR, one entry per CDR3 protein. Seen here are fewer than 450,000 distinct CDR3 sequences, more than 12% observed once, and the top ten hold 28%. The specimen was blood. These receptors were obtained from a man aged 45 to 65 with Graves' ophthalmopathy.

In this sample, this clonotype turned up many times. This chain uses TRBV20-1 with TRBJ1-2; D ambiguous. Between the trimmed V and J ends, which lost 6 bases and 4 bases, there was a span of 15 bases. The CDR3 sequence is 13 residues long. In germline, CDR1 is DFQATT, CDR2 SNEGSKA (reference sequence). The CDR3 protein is CSARGTVGYGYTF. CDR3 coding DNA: TGCAGTGCCCGGGGAACGGTTGGCTATGGCTACACCTTC.

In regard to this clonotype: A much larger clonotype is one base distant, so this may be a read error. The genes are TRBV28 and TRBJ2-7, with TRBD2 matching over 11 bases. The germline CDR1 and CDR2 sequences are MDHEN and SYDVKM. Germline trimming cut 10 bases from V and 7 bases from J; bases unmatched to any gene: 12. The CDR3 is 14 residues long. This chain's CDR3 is CATETSGILYEQYF. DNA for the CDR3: TGTGCCACCGAGACTAGCGGGATTCTGTATGAGCAGTACTTC. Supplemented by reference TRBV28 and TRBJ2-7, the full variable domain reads DVKVTQSSRYLVKRTGEKVFLECVQDMDHENMFWYRQDPGLGLRLIYFSYDVKMKEKGDIPEGYSVSREKKERFSLILESASTNQTSMYLCATETSGILYEQYFGPGTRLTVT.

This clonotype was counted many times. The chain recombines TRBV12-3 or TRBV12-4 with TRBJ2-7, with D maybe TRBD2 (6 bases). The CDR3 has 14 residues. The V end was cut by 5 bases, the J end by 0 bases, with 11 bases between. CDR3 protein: CASSHSGPSYEQYF. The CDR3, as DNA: TGTGCCAGCAGTCATAGCGGTCCCTCCTACGAGCAGTACTTC.

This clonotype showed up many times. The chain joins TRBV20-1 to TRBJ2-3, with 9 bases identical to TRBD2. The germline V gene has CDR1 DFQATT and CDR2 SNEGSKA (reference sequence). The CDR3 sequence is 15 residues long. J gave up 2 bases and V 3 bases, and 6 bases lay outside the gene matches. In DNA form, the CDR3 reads TGCAGTGCTAGCCCCCTAGCGGGACTCACAGATACGCAGTATTTT. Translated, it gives CSASPLAGLTDTQYF.

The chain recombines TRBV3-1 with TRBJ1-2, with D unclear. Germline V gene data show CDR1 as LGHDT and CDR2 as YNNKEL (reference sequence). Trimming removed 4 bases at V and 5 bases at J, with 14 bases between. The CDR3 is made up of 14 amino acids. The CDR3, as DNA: TGTGCCAGCAGCCCACCTCAGAACGCTTATGGCTACACCTTC. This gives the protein CASSPPQNAYGYTF. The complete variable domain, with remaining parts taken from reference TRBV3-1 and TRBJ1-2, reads DTAVSQTPKYLVTQMGNDKSIKCEQNLGHDTMYWYKQDSKKFLKIMFSYNNKELIINETVPNRFSPKSPDKAHLNLHINSLELGDSAVYFCASSPPQNAYGYTFGSGTRLTVV.

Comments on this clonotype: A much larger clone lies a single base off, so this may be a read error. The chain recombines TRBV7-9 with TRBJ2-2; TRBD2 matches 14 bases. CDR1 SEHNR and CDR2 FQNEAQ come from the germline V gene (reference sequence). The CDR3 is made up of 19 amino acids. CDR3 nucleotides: TGTGTCAGCAGCTATACACGAGGACTAGCGGGAGGTATCGGCGGGGAGCTGTTTTTT. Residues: CVSSYTRGLAGGIGGELFF. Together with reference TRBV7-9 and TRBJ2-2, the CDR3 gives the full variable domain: DTGVSQNPRHKITKRGQNVTFRCDPISEHNRLYWYRQTLGQGPEFLTYFQNEAQLEKSRLLSDRFSAERPKGSFSTLEIQRTEQGDSAMYLCVSSYTRGLAGGIGGELFFGEGSRLTVL.

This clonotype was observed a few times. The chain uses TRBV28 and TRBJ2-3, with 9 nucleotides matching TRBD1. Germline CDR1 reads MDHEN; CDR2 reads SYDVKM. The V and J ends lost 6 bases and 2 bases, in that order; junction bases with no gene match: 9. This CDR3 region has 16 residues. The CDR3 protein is CASSRRTGATTDTQYF. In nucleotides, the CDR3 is TGTGCCAGCAGCCGGCGGACAGGGGCGACCACAGATACGCAGTATTTT.

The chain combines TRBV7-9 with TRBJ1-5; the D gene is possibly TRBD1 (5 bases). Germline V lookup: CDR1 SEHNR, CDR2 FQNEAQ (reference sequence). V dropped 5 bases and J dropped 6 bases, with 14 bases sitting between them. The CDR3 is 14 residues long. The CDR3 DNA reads TGTGCCAGCAGCCTGGGACTGCAAAGTCAGCCCCAGCATTTT. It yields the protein CASSLGLQSQPQHF.

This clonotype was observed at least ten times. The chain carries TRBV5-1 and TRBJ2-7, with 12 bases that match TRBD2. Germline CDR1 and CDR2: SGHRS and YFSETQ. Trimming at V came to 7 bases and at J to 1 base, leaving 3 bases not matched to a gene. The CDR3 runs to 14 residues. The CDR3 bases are TGCGCCAGCGGACTAGCGGGAACTTCCTACGAGCAGTACTTC. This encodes CASGLAGTSYEQYF.

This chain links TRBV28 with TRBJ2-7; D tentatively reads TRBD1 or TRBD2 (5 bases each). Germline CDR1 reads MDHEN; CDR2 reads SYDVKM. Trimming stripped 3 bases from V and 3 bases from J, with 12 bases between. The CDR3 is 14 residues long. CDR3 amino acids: CASSLRGEYYEQYF. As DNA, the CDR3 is TGTGCCAGCAGTTTGAGAGGGGAATACTACGAGCAGTACTTC.

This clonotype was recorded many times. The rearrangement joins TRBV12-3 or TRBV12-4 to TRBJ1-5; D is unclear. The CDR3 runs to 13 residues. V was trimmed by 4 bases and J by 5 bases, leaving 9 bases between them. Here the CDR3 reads CASSWTRDQPQHF. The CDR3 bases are TGTGCCAGCAGTTGGACGAGGGATCAGCCCCAGCATTTT.

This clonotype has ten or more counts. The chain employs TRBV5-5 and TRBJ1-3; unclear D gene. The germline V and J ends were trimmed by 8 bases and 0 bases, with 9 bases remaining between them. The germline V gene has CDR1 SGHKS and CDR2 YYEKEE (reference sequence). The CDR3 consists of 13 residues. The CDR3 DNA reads TGTGCCAGTCGGATGTTCTCTGGAAACACCATATATTTT. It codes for CASRMFSGNTIYF.

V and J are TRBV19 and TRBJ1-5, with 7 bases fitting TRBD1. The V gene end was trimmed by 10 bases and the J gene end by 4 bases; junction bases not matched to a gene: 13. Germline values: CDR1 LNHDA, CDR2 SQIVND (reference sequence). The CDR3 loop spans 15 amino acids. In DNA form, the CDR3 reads TGTGCCAAACCTTCGGACAGGCCAGGGAATCAGCCCCAGCATTTT. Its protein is CAKPSDRPGNQPQHF. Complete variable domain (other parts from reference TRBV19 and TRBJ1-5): DGGITQSPKYLFRKEGQNVTLSCEQNLNHDAMYWYRQDPGQGLRLIYYSQIVNDFQKGDIAEGYSVSREKKESFPLTVTSAQKNPTAFYLCAKPSDRPGNQPQHFGDGTRLSIL.

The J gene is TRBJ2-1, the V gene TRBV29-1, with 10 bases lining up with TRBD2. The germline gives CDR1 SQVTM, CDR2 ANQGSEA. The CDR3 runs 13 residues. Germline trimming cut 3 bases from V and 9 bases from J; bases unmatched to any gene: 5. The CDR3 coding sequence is TGCAGCGTTGATGGACTAGCGGAGGGTGAGCAGTTCTTC. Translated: CSVDGLAEGEQFF.

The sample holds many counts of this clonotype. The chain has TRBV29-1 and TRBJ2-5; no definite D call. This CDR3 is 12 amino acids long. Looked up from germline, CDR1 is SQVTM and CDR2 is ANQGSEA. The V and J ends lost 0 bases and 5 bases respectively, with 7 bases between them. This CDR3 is CSVEEVRETQYF. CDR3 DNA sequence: TGCAGCGTTGAAGAGGTACGGGAGACCCAGTACTTC.

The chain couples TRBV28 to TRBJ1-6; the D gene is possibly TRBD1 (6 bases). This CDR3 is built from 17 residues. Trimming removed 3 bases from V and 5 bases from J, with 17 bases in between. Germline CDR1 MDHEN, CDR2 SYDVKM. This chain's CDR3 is CASSFQDYGQNNSPLHF. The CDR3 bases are TGTGCCAGCAGTTTTCAAGACTATGGACAGAATAATTCACCCCTCCACTTT.

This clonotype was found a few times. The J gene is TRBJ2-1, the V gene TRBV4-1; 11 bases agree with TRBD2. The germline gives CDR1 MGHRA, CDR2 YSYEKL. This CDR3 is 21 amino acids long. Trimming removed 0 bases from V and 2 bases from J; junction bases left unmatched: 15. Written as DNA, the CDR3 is TGCGCCAGCAGCCAAGAGGTTCCGACTAGCGGGACCTATGGGCCCTACAATGAGCAGTTCTTC. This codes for CASSQEVPTSGTYGPYNEQFF.

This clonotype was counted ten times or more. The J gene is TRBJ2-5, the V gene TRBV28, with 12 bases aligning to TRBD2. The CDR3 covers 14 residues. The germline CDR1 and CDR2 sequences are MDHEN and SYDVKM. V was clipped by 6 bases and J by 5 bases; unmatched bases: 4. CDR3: CASRTSGSRETQYF. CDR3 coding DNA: TGTGCCAGCAGGACTAGCGGGAGTCGCGAGACCCAGTACTTC.

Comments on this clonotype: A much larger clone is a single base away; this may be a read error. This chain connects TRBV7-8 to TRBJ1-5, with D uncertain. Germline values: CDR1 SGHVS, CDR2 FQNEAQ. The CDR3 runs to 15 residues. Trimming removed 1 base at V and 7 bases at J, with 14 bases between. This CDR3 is CASSLVAGLDQPQHF. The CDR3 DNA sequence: TGTGCCAGCAGCTTAGTTGCGGGGTTAGACCAGCCCCAGCATTTT.

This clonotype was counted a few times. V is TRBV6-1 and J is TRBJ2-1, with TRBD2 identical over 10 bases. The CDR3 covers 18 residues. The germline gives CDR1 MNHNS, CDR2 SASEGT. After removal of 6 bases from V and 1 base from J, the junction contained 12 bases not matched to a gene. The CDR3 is CASRGDTSSGRSYNEQFF. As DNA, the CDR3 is TGTGCCAGCAGGGGGGATACCTCTAGCGGGAGATCCTACAATGAGCAGTTCTTC.

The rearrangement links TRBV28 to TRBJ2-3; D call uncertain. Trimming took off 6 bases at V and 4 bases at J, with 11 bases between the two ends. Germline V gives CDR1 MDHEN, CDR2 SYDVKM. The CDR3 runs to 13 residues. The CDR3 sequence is CASSENGPDTQYF. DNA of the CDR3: TGTGCCAGCAGCGAAAACGGCCCAGATACGCAGTATTTT.

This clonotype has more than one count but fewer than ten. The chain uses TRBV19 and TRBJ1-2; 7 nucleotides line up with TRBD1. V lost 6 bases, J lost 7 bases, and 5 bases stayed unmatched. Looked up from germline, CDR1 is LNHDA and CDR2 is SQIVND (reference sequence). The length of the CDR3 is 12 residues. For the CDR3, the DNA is TGTGCCAGTAGGAGACAGGGCGGTGGCTACACCTTC. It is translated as CASRRQGGGYTF.

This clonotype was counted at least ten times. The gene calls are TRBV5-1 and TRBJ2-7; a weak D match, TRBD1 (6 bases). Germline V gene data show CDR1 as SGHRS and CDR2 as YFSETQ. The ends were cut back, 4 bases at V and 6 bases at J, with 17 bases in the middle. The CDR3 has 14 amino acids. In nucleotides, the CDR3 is TGCGCCAGCAGCCCAGACAGGCACCTGAGCGAGCAGTACTTC. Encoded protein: CASSPDRHLSEQYF. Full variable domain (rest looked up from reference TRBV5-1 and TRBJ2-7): KAGVTQTPRYLIKTRGQQVTLSCSPISGHRSVSWYQQTPGQGLQFLFEYFSETQRNKGNFPGRFSGRQFSNSRSEMNVSTLELGDSALYLCASSPDRHLSEQYFGPGTRLTVT.

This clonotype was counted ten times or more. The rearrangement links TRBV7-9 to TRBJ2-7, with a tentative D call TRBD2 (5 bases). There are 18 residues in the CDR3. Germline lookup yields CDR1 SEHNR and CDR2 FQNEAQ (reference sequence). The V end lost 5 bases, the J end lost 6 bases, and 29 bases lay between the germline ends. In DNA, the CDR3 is TGTGCCAGCAGCCGGAACCCCCCTGAAACGAGACGGAGGCCCGAGCAGTACTTC. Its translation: CASSRNPPETRRRPEQYF.

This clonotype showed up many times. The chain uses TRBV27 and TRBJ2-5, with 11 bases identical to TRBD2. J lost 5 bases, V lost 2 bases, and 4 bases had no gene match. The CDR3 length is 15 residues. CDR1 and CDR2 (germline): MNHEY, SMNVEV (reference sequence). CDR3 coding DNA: TGTGCCAGCAGTTTAATACTAGCGGGAGACGAGACCCAGTACTTC. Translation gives CASSLILAGDETQYF.

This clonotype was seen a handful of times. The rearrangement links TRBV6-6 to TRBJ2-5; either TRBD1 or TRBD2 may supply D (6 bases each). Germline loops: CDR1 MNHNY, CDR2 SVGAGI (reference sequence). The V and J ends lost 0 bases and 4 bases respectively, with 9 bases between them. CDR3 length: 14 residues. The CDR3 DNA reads TGTGCCAGCAGTTACTCGGGGGGCGGAGAGACCCAGTACTTC. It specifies CASSYSGGGETQYF.

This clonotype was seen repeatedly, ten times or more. The CDR3 nucleotides read TGTGCCAGCAGTTACTCTGGGACAGTGAACACTGAAGCTTTCTTT. It yields the protein CASSYSGTVNTEAFF. The chain joins TRBV6-6 to TRBJ1-1, with 7 bases that match TRBD1. The trim removed 0 bases at V and 0 bases at J, leaving 1 base unmatched. CDR1 MNHNY and CDR2 SVGAGI come from the germline V gene (reference sequence). The CDR3 length is 15 residues.

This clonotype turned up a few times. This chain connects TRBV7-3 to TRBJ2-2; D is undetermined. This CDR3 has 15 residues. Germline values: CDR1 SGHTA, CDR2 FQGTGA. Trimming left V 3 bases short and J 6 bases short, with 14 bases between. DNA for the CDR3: TGTGCCAGCAGCTTCCCCCCCAAGGGCCCCGGGGAGCTGTTTTTT. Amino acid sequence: CASSFPPKGPGELFF.

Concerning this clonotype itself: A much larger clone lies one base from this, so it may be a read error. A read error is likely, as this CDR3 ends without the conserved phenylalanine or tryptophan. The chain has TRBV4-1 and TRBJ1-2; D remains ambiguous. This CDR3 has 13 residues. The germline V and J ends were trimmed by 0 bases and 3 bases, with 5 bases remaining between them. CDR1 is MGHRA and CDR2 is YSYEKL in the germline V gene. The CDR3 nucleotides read TGCGCCAGCAGCCAAGATGGATACTATGGCTACACCCTC. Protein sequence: CASSQDGYYGYTL.